This T cell receptor beta chain originates from a study of blood T cell repertoires in COVID-19. On this clone: This CDR3 is also generated by other DNA sequences in the sample.

Measured with immunoSEQ multiplex PCR; TCRdb has only the in-frame clones, and not every one. The repertoire has about 240,000 clones, more than 75% of them found once; the top ten carry 12%. Germline CDR1 LGHDT, CDR2 YNNKEL (reference sequence). V trimming: 4 bases; J trimming: 0 bases; junction bases outside the gene matches: 1. The CDR3 length is 15 residues. The rearrangement uses TRBV3-1 (or the pseudogene TRBV3-2) and TRBJ2-1; 9 nucleotides align to TRBD2. The sample taken for sequencing was peripheral blood. This sequence originates from a man older than 75 with acute or convalescent COVID-19. For the CDR3, the DNA is TGTGCCAGCAGCCGTAGCGGGGGCTCCTACAATGAGCAGTTCTTC. It translates to CASSRSGGSYNEQFF.